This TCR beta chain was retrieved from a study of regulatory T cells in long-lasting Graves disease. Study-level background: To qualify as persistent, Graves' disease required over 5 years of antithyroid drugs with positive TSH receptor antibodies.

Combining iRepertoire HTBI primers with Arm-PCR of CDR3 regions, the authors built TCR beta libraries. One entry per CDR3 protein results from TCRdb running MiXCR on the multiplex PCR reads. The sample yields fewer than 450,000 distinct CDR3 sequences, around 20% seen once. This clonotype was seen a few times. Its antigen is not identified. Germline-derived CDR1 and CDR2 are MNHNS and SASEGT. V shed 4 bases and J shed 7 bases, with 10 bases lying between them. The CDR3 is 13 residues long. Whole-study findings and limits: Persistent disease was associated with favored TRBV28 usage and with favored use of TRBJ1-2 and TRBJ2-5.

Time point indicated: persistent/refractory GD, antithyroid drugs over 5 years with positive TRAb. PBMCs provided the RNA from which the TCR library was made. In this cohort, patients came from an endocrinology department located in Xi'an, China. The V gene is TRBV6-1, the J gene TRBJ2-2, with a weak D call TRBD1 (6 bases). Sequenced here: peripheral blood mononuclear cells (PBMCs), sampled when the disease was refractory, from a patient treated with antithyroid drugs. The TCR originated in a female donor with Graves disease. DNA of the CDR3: TGTGCCAGCAGTGCAGGGGTTAACGGGGAGCTGTTTTTT. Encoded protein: CASSAGVNGELFF.